The T cell receptor (beta chain) under discussion was sequenced for a study of T cell responses to AZD1222 COVID-19 vaccine. The data were produced by immunoSEQ multiplex PCR, yet TCRdb's version contains in-frame clones alone and is incomplete. The data contain about 93,000 clones, just under 90% of them singletons. The sample was peripheral blood, taken on day 0 of MenACWY control vaccination. The origin of this receptor is an adult in good health.

The DNA for the CDR3 is TGTGCCAGCAGTATTACGCTCCAGAACGAGCAGTACTTC. It is translated as CASSITLQNEQYF. This chain links TRBV2 with TRBJ2-7; D remains unclear. CDR1 and CDR2 from the germline V gene are SNHLY and FYNNEI. V was shortened by 5 bases and J by 5 bases, with 13 bases between the two germline ends. CDR3 length: 13 amino acids.